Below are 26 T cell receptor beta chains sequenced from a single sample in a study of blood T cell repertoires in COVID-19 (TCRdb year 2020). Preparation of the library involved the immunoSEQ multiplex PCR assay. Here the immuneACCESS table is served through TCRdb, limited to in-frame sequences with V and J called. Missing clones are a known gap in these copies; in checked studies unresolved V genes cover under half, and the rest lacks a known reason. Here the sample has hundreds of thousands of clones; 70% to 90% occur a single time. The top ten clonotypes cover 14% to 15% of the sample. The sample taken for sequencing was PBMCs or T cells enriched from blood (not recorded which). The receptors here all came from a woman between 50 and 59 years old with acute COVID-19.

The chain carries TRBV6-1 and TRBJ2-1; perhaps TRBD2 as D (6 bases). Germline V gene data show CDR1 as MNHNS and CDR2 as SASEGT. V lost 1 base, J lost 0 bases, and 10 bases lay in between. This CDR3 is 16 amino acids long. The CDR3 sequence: CASSEVLAVSYNEQFF. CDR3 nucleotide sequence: TGTGCCAGCAGTGAAGTGTTAGCGGTCTCCTACAATGAGCAGTTCTTC.

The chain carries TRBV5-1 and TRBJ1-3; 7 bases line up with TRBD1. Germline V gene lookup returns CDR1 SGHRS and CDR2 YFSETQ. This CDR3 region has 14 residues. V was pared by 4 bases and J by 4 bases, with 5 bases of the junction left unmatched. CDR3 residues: CASSQTGKGNTIYF. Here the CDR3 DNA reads TGCGCCAGCAGCCAGACAGGGAAAGGAAACACCATATATTTT.

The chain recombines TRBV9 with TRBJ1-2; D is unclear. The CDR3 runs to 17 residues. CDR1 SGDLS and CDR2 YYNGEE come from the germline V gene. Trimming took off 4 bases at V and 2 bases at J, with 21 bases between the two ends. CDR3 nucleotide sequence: TGTGCCAGCAGCCTAGGCTTGGGCAGAAAACGAAACTATGGCTACACCTTC. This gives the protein CASSLGLGRKRNYGYTF.

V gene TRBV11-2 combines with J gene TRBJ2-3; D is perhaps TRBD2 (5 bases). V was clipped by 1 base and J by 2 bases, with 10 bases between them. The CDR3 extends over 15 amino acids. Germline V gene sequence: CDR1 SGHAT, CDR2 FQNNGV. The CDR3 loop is CASSLGLLYTDTQYF. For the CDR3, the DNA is TGTGCCAGCAGCTTAGGACTACTCTACACAGATACGCAGTATTTT.

The CDR3: CASSPQGASTDTQYF. The CDR3 DNA reads TGTGCCAGCTCACCACAGGGGGCGAGCACAGATACGCAGTATTTT. This rearrangement joins TRBV18 to TRBJ2-3; 7 nucleotides match TRBD1. CDR1 is KGHSH, CDR2 LQKENI, per germline. Unmatched junction bases numbered 1, after V lost 1 base and J lost 0 bases. The CDR3 totals 15 residues.

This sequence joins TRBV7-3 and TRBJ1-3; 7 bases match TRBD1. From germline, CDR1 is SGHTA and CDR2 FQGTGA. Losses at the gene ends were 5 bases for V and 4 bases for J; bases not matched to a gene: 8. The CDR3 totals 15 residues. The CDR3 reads CASSRDSRMGNTIYF. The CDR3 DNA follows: TGTGCCAGCAGCAGGGACAGCCGAATGGGAAACACCATATATTTT.

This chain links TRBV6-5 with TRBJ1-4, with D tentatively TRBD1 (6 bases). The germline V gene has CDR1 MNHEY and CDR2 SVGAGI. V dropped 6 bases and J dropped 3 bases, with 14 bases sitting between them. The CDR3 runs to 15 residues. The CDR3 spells CASSTGRGANEKLFF. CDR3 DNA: TGTGCCAGCAGCACAGGGCGGGGGGCTAATGAAAAACTGTTTTTT.

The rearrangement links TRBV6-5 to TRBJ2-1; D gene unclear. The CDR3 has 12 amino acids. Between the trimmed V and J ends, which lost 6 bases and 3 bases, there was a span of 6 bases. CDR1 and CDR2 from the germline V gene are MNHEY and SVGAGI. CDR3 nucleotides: TGTGCCAGCAGCAGATACTACAATGAGCAGTTCTTC. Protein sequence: CASSRYYNEQFF.

This CDR3 is CASSARDRGYTGELFF. CDR3 in DNA: TGTGCCAGCAGTGCCCGGGACAGAGGTTACACCGGGGAGCTGTTTTTT. The chain combines TRBV6-1 with TRBJ2-2, with TRBD1 matching over 7 bases. The CDR3 is made up of 16 amino acids. CDR1 MNHNS and CDR2 SASEGT come from the germline V gene. J gave up 3 bases and V 4 bases, and 8 bases lay outside the gene matches.

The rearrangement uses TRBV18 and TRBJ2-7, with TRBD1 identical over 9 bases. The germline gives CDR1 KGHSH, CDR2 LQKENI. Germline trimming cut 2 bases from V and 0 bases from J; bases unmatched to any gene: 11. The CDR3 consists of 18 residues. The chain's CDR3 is CASSPVSQGASSSYEQYF. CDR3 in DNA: TGTGCCAGCTCACCAGTCTCACAGGGGGCCTCTTCCTCCTACGAGCAGTACTTC.

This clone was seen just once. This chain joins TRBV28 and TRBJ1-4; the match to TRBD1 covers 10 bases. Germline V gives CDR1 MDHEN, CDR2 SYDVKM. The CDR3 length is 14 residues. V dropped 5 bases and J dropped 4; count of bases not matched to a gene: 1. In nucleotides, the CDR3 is TGTGCCAGCAGTAGGACAGGGGGTAATGAAAAACTGTTTTTT. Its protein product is CASSRTGGNEKLFF.

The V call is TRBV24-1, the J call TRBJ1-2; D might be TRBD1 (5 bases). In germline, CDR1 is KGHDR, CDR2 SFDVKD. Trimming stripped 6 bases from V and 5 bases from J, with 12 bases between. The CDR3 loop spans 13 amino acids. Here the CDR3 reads CATSPAGSYGYTF. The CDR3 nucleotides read TGTGCCACCAGTCCGGCAGGGTCATATGGCTACACCTTC.

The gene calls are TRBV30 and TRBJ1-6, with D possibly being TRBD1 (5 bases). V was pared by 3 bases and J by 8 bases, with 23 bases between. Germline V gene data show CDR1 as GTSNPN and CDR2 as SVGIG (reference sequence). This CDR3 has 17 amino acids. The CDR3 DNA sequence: TGTGCCTGGAGCGCCCTCGGCGGGGGACTGAGTCATTCACCCCTCCACTTT. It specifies CAWSALGGGLSHSPLHF.

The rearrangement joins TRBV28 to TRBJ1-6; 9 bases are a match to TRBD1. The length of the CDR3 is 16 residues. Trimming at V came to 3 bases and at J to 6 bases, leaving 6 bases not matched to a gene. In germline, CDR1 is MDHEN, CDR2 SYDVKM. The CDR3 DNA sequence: TGTGCCAGCAGTTTTATAGGGACAGGGCTTAATTCACCCCTCCACTTT. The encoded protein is CASSFIGTGLNSPLHF.

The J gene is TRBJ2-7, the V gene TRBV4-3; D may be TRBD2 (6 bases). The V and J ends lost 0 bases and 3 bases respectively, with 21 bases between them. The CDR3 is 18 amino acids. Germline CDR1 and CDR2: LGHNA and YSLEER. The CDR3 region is CASSQDLGGDDMIYEQYF. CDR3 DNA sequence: TGCGCCAGCAGCCAAGACTTAGGAGGGGACGATATGATCTACGAGCAGTACTTC.

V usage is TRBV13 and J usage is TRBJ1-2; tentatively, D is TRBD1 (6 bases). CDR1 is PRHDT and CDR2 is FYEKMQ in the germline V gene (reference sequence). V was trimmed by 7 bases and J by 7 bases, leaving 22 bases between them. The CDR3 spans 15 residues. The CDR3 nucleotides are TGTGCCAGCACCGAAGGGGGGGATGGGGACCTTGGCTACACCTTC. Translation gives CASTEGGDGDLGYTF.

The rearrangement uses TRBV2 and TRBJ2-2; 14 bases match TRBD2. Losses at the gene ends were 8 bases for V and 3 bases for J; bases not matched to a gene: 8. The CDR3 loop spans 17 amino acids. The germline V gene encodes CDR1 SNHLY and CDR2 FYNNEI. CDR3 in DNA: TGTGCCAGCCGGACTAGCGGGAGGACAGGCGACACCGGGGAGCTGTTTTTT. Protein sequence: CASRTSGRTGDTGELFF.

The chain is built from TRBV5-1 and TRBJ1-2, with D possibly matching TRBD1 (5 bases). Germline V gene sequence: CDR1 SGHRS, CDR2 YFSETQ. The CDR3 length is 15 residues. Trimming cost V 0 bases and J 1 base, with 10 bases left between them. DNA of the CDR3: TGCGCCAGCAGCTTGGATGCGGGGGTTAACTATGGCTACACCTTC. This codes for CASSLDAGVNYGYTF. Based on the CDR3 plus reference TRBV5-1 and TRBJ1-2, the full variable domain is KAGVTQTPRYLIKTRGQQVTLSCSPISGHRSVSWYQQTPGQGLQFLFEYFSETQRNKGNFPGRFSGRQFSNSRSEMNVSTLELGDSALYLCASSLDAGVNYGYTFGSGTRLTVV.

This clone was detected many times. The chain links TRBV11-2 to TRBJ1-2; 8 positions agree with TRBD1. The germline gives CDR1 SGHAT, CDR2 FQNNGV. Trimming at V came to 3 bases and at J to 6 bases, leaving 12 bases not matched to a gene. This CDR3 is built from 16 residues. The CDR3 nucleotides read TGTGCCAGCAGCTTCGCCAGACAGGGGCAGGTTCATGGCTACACCTTC. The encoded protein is CASSFARQGQVHGYTF.

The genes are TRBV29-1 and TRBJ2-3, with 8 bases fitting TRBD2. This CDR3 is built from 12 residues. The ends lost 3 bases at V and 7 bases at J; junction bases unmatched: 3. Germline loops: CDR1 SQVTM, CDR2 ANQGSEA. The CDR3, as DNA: TGCAGCGTTGATGCTAGCGGGTATACGCAGTATTTT. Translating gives CSVDASGYTQYF.

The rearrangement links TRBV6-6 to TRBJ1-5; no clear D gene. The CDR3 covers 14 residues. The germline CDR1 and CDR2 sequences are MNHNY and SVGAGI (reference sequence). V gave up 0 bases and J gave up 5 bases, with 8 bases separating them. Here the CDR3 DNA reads TGTGCCAGCAGTTACTCTTCAGGTGATCAGCCCCAGCATTTT. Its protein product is CASSYSSGDQPQHF.

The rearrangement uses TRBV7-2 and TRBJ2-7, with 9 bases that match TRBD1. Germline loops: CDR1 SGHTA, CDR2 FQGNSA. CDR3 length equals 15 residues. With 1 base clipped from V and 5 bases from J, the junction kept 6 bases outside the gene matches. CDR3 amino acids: CASSLGNRGHDEQYF. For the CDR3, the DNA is TGTGCCAGCAGCTTAGGGAACAGGGGGCACGACGAGCAGTACTTC.

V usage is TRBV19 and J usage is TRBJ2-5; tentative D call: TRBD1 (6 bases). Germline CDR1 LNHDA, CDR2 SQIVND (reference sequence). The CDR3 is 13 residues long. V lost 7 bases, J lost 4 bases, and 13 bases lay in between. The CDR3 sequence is CASNQGLGETQYF. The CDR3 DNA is TGTGCCAGTAACCAGGGGTTGGGAGAGACCCAGTACTTC.

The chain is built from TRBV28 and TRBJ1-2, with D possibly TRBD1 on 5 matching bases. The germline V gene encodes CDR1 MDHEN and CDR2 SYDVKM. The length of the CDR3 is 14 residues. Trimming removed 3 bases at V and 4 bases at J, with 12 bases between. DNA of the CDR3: TGTGCCAGCAGTTTTGGAGGGACGCCCTATGGCTACACCTTC. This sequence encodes CASSFGGTPYGYTF.

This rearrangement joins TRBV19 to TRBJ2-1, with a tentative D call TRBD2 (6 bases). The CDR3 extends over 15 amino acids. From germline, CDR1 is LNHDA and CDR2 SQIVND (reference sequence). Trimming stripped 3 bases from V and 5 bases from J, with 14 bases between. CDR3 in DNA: TGTGCCAGTAGTATCGTCGTAGCGGCTAACAATGAGCAGTTCTTC. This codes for CASSIVVAANNEQFF.

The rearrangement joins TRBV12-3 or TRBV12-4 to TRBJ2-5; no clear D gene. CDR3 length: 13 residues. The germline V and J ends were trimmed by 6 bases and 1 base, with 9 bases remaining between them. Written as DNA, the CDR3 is TGTGCCAGCAGCGGGTGGTCCCAAGAGACCCAGTACTTC. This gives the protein CASSGWSQETQYF.